The 5 T cell receptor beta chains presented below share a single source sample, sequenced in a study of CXCR3-negative and CXCR3-positive naive CD8 T cells. General observations from the study: Against CXCR3-negative naive cells, CXCR3-positive naive cells showed more hydrophobic TRB CDR3s.

The libraries of TRB cDNA were constructed through 5' RACE using UMI labels. TCRdb re-called the 5' RACE reads and gives one entry per CDR3 protein, without DNA. The table for this sample gives under 150,000 distinct CDR3 sequences. No antigens are known for them. The sample consisted of naive CXCR3+ CD8+ T cells from blood. Subset noted: CD45RO-CCR7+CD27+CD95- naive CD8+ T cells expressing CXCR3 (TNR3+). The source of these receptors is a human donor in good health. Some clones in this sample may be carry-over from other donors' samples.

The chain employs TRBV20-1 and TRBJ2-7; TCRdb designates TRBD1, a call that cannot be tested without DNA. Germline CDR1 DFQATT, CDR2 SNEGSKA (reference sequence). The CDR3 is 13 residues long. The CDR3 here is CSARDGGSYEQYF.

The chain recombines TRBV6-5 with TRBJ2-7. The V gene's germline CDR1 is MNHEY and CDR2 SVGAGI. This CDR3 comprises 17 residues. The CDR3 spells CASSSYFVGPGSYEQYF.

The gene calls are TRBV20-1 and TRBJ2-2; there is no DNA to check the TCRdb D call of TRBD2. The CDR3 is 17 amino acids. Per germline, CDR1 DFQATT and CDR2 SNEGSKA (reference sequence). This CDR3 reads CSALWRGPNNVPGELFF.

This chain connects TRBV27 to TRBJ2-3; lacking DNA, the TRBD2 call made by TCRdb goes unchecked. Germline CDR1 MNHEY, CDR2 SMNVEV (reference sequence). This CDR3 has 12 amino acids. CDR3 in amino acids: CASSFPLGTQYF.

The chain joins TRBV27 to TRBJ1-1; the TCRdb call, TRBD1, lacks DNA for checking. Germline V gene sequence: CDR1 MNHEY, CDR2 SMNVEV (reference sequence). CDR3 length: 14 residues. The CDR3 loop reads CASSPLGVDTEAFF.